This TCR beta chain emerged from a study of cytomegalovirus exposure and HLA in healthy donors. The PCR had 60 Vbeta and 13 Jbeta primers. The repertoire was sequenced with immunoSEQ multiplex PCR; TCRdb's copy has only in-frame clones and lacks some. The sample consists of about 78,000 clones, 80% of them appearing once. Study observations and caveats: Apart from CMV serostatus, no immune exposure information was available. Likely technical artifact: a cluster of highly shared sequence variants.

About this clone itself: Antigen specificity is unknown.

The length of the CDR3 is 14 residues. V was trimmed by 6 bases and J by 0 bases, leaving 11 bases between them. The germline CDR1 and CDR2 sequences are MNHEY and SVGAGI. The material sequenced was PBMCs. V usage is TRBV6-5 and J usage is TRBJ1-2; possibly TRBD1 for D (5 bases). The TCR was taken from a man aged 45 to 65 in good health and CMV-seropositive. This CDR3 reads CASSPDRTNYGYTF. In nucleotides, the CDR3 is TGTGCCAGCAGCCCAGACAGAACTAACTATGGCTACACCTTC.